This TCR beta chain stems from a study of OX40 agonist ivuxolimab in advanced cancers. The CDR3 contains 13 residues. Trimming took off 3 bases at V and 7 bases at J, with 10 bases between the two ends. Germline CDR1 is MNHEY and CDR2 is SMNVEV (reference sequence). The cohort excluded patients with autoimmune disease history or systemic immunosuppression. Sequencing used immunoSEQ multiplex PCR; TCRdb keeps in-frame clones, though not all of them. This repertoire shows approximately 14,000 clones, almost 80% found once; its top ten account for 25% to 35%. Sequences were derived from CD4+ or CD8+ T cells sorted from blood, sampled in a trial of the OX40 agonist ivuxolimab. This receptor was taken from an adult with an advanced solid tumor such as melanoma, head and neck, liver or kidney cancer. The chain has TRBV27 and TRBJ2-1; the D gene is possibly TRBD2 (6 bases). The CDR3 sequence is CASSFGTANEQFF. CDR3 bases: TGTGCCAGCAGTTTCGGGACTGCAAATGAGCAGTTCTTC.